The 21 T cell receptor beta chains listed next were all sequenced from one sample in a study of radiotherapy plus CTLA-4 blockade in lung cancer. Clones were sequenced by immunoSEQ multiplex PCR, and TCRdb holds only the in-frame ones, with some missing. The profile covers more than 55,000 clones, with more than 60% appearing a single time and 3.5% to 4% taken by the ten largest. The sequencing used peripheral blood, collected from a patient treated with radiotherapy plus ipilimumab. The receptors come from a human donor with non-small cell lung cancer who had a partial response to radiotherapy plus ipilimumab.

The sample holds one count of this clone. The chain combines TRBV30 with TRBJ1-1, with 7 bases aligning to TRBD1. CDR1 GTSNPN and CDR2 SVGIG come from the germline V gene (reference sequence). This CDR3 has 13 residues. The V and J ends lost 4 bases and 5 bases, in that order; junction bases with no gene match: 7. The CDR3 reads CAWTSGGWTEAFF. The CDR3 DNA reads as TGTGCCTGGACCTCAGGGGGGTGGACTGAAGCTTTCTTT.

The chain combines TRBV9 with TRBJ2-5, with D perhaps TRBD2 (6 bases). Germline CDR1 is SGDLS and CDR2 is YYNGEE. The CDR3 has 14 residues. The V end lost 4 bases, the J end lost 2 bases, and 12 bases lay between the germline ends. The CDR3 spells CASSPPGTQETQYF. CDR3 nucleotide sequence: TGTGCCAGCAGCCCCCCAGGGACTCAAGAGACCCAGTACTTC. The full variable domain, in which reference TRBV9 and TRBJ2-5 provide the parts outside the CDR3, is DSGVTQTPKHLITATGQRVTLRCSPRSGDLSVYWYQQSLDQGLQFLIQYYNGEERAKGNILERFSAQQFPDLHSELNLSSLELGDSALYFCASSPPGTQETQYFGPGTRLLVL.

The V and J genes are TRBV7-9 and TRBJ2-1; 12 bases fit TRBD2. This CDR3 is built from 18 residues. In germline, CDR1 is SEHNR, CDR2 FQNEAQ (reference sequence). J gave up 7 bases and V 5 bases, and 15 bases lay outside the gene matches. In nucleotides, the CDR3 is TGTGCCAGCAGCCCTAAACTCCGACTAGCGGGGGTGAAGAATGAGCAGTTCTTC. Amino acids: CASSPKLRLAGVKNEQFF.

This clone appeared a few times. This chain links TRBV9 with TRBJ2-5; 11 bases are a match to TRBD2. J lost 0 bases, V lost 4 bases, and 5 bases had no gene match. The CDR3 contains 16 residues. CDR1 is SGDLS and CDR2 is YYNGEE in the germline V gene. As DNA, the CDR3 is TGTGCCAGCAGCATGGGACTAGCGGCATACCAAGAGACCCAGTACTTC. The encoded protein is CASSMGLAAYQETQYF. Complete variable domain (other parts from reference TRBV9 and TRBJ2-5): DSGVTQTPKHLITATGQRVTLRCSPRSGDLSVYWYQQSLDQGLQFLIQYYNGEERAKGNILERFSAQQFPDLHSELNLSSLELGDSALYFCASSMGLAAYQETQYFGPGTRLLVL.

The chain uses TRBV11-2 and TRBJ1-1; 9 bases align to TRBD1. CDR1 is SGHAT and CDR2 is FQNNGV in the germline V gene. Unmatched junction bases numbered 2, after V lost 1 base and J lost 5 bases. There are 14 residues in the CDR3. The CDR3 sequence is CASSLVGQGTEAFF. The DNA for the CDR3 is TGTGCCAGCAGCTTAGTCGGACAGGGGACTGAAGCTTTCTTT.

V is TRBV7-2 and J is TRBJ2-7, with 11 nucleotides matching TRBD2. With V trimmed by 3 bases and J by 4 bases, 5 bases remained unmatched. The CDR3 covers 15 residues. CDR1 is SGHTA and CDR2 is FQGNSA in the germline V gene. As DNA, the CDR3 is TGTGCCAGCAGCTTCCTAGCGGGGGGTTGGTACGAGCAGTACTTC. It translates to CASSFLAGGWYEQYF.

The table lists this clone with a count of one. The CDR3 nucleotides read TGCGCCAGCAGCTCACTAGCGGGGGGGCCCGGGGAGCTGTTTTTT. As protein: CASSSLAGGPGELFF. This sequence joins TRBV5-1 and TRBJ2-2; the match to TRBD2 covers 13 bases. The CDR3 consists of 15 residues. V trimming: 3 bases; J trimming: 6 bases; junction bases outside the gene matches: 2. The V gene's germline CDR1 is SGHRS and CDR2 YFSETQ.

The chain recombines TRBV9 with TRBJ2-3, with TRBD2 matching 7 bases. The germline V gene encodes CDR1 SGDLS and CDR2 YYNGEE. CDR3 length: 16 residues. Losses at the gene ends were 5 bases for V and 2 bases for J; bases not matched to a gene: 11. CDR3 coding DNA: TGTGCCAGCAGGGGTGGTTTGAGCGGGAACACAGATACGCAGTATTTT. It specifies CASRGGLSGNTDTQYF.

The chain links TRBV10-3 to TRBJ1-2, with 7 bases aligning to TRBD1. This CDR3 has 13 amino acids. Germline V gene data show CDR1 as ENHRY and CDR2 as SYGVKD. V lost 5 bases to trimming and J lost 8 bases; unmatched junction nucleotides: 8. CDR3 region: CAISPRTGDGYTF. CDR3 DNA sequence: TGTGCCATCAGTCCCAGGACAGGAGACGGCTACACCTTC.

The J gene is TRBJ1-6, the V gene TRBV5-1; D is ambiguous. With 4 bases removed from V and 6 bases from J, the gap between germline ends came to 14 bases. CDR3 length: 15 residues. Germline CDR1 is SGHRS and CDR2 is YFSETQ. The CDR3 DNA sequence: TGCGCCAGCAGCCAACGGGAAGGTGGTAATTCACCCCTCCACTTT. It specifies CASSQREGGNSPLHF. Full variable domain (rest looked up from reference TRBV5-1 and TRBJ1-6): KAGVTQTPRYLIKTRGQQVTLSCSPISGHRSVSWYQQTPGQGLQFLFEYFSETQRNKGNFPGRFSGRQFSNSRSEMNVSTLELGDSALYLCASSQREGGNSPLHFGNGTRLTVT.

The chain joins TRBV5-1 to TRBJ1-1; D gene uncertain. CDR1 SGHRS and CDR2 YFSETQ come from the germline V gene. The V gene lost 4 bases and the J gene lost 6 bases, with 13 bases spanning the gap. The CDR3 runs to 13 residues. The DNA for the CDR3 is TGCGCCAGCAGCGACGCCCGGGAAGCTGAAGCTTTCTTT. Its translation: CASSDAREAEAFF.

This chain links TRBV6-5 with TRBJ2-1, with a tentative D call TRBD1 (6 bases). The CDR3 covers 14 residues. The germline CDR1 and CDR2 sequences are MNHEY and SVGAGI. The V and J ends lost 0 bases and 7 bases respectively, with 10 bases between them. DNA for the CDR3: TGTGCCAGCAGTTACTCGACAGGTCGGAATGAGCAGTTCTTC. This encodes CASSYSTGRNEQFF.

The gene calls are TRBV5-1 and TRBJ1-5; 9 positions match TRBD1. Germline V gene data show CDR1 as SGHRS and CDR2 as YFSETQ. Germline trimming cut 0 bases from V and 4 bases from J; bases unmatched to any gene: 2. This CDR3 is 15 amino acids long. The CDR3 protein is CASSLGDRANQPQHF. CDR3 in DNA: TGCGCCAGCAGCTTGGGGGACAGGGCTAATCAGCCCCAGCATTTT.

This clone was recorded a few times. The chain uses TRBV4-2 and TRBJ2-2; D might be TRBD1 (6 bases). V lost 0 bases to trimming and J lost 2 bases, with 19 bases between them. Germline lookup yields CDR1 LGHNA and CDR2 YNFKEQ. The CDR3 spans 19 residues. CDR3 sequence (DNA): TGTGCCAGCAGCCAAGAGGCGCCAGGGGTCCCGTTAAACACCGGGGAGCTGTTTTTT. Its protein product is CASSQEAPGVPLNTGELFF.

The chain uses TRBV11-1 and TRBJ2-3, with 9 bases that match TRBD2. This CDR3 region has 15 residues. The V gene's germline CDR1 is SGHAT and CDR2 FQDESV (reference sequence). The V and J ends lost 6 bases and 4 bases, in that order; junction bases with no gene match: 8. DNA for the CDR3: TGTGCCAGCAGAGCTGGGGGCGGGGGGGCAGATACGCAGTATTTT. This encodes CASRAGGGGADTQYF.

The chain uses TRBV11-2 and TRBJ2-7, with D tentatively TRBD2 (7 bases). With 2 bases removed from V and 0 bases from J, the gap between germline ends came to 14 bases. Germline lookup yields CDR1 SGHAT and CDR2 FQNNGV. This CDR3 region has 16 residues. CDR3 in DNA: TGTGCCAGCAGCTTAACCCCCGGGGGGCCCTCCTACGAGCAGTACTTC. The encoded protein is CASSLTPGGPSYEQYF.

This clone has a single count. The rearrangement links TRBV9 to TRBJ2-7; 13 positions match TRBD2. This CDR3 has 15 amino acids. With V trimmed by 4 bases and J by 2 bases, 3 bases remained unmatched. Germline values: CDR1 SGDLS, CDR2 YYNGEE. The CDR3 DNA sequence: TGTGCCAGCAGCCCCGGACTAGCGGGGGCCTACGAGCAGTACTTC. It encodes CASSPGLAGAYEQYF.

The chain joins TRBV28 to TRBJ1-2; 11 bases are a match to TRBD1. CDR3 length: 12 amino acids. J gave up 12 bases and V 2 bases, and 2 bases lay outside the gene matches. Germline CDR1 MDHEN, CDR2 SYDVKM. The CDR3 loop is CASSLGTGGNTF. As DNA, the CDR3 is TGTGCCAGCAGTTTAGGGACAGGGGGTAACACCTTC.

V usage is TRBV5-1 and J usage is TRBJ1-5, with a possible D match to TRBD1 (6 bases). Germline CDR1 is SGHRS and CDR2 is YFSETQ. V shed 0 bases and J shed 5 bases, with 15 bases lying between them. The CDR3 covers 16 residues. As DNA, the CDR3 is TGCGCCAGCAGCTTGGAAGGGGCCAGGGGAGATCAGCCCCAGCATTTT. Translated: CASSLEGARGDQPQHF.

J is TRBJ1-1 and V is TRBV5-1; D gene unclear. Germline values: CDR1 SGHRS, CDR2 YFSETQ. The ends were cut back, 5 bases at V and 0 bases at J, with 11 bases in the middle. The CDR3 contains 14 residues. DNA of the CDR3: TGCGCCAGCAGTCTTGATAGTATGAACACTGAAGCTTTCTTT. Its protein product is CASSLDSMNTEAFF. The full variable domain, completed using reference TRBV5-1 and TRBJ1-1, is KAGVTQTPRYLIKTRGQQVTLSCSPISGHRSVSWYQQTPGQGLQFLFEYFSETQRNKGNFPGRFSGRQFSNSRSEMNVSTLELGDSALYLCASSLDSMNTEAFFGQGTRLTVV.

This clone was seen a single time. The chain recombines TRBV6-6 with TRBJ1-1, with D tentatively TRBD1 (6 bases). CDR3 length: 15 amino acids. Looked up from germline, CDR1 is MNHNY and CDR2 is SVGAGI (reference sequence). Trimming shortened V by 5 bases and J by 4 bases, and 17 bases separated the two germline ends. CDR3 sequence (DNA): TGTGCCAGCAGTAGCCCCCTACAGGGTGGCACTGAAGCTTTCTTT. As protein: CASSSPLQGGTEAFF.